Listed here are 22 T cell receptor beta chains from one sample, sequenced in a study of T-cell memory formation after mild COVID-19. TCRdb reprocessed the 5' RACE reads via MiXCR and lists one record per CDR3 protein. The sample consists of 130,000 to 150,000 distinct CDR3 sequences, about 19% of them appearing once. The sequencing input was PBMCs or a T cell subset sorted from them (not recorded which). Receptors originate from an adult woman who had mild COVID-19 (a few samples of this study predate the infection). Cell type and time point are not known.

This clonotype has at least ten counts. The CDR3 sequence: CASSQERTGGLGEQFF. The CDR3 DNA reads as TGCGCCAGCAGCCAAGAGAGGACAGGGGGACTTGGTGAGCAGTTCTTC. The gene calls are TRBV4-3 and TRBJ2-1; TRBD1 matches at 10 bases. The CDR3 consists of 16 residues. Germline CDR1 is LGHNA and CDR2 is YSLEER. Trimming cost V 0 bases and J 9 bases; bases outside gene matches: 8.

On this clonotype: One junction end disagrees with the germline gene, perhaps due to a read error. The chain links TRBV7-7 to TRBJ2-2; D not resolved. Germline assignment: CDR1 SSHAT and CDR2 FNYEAQ (reference sequence). The CDR3 runs 14 residues. The CDR3 coding sequence is TGTGCTAGCAGCTTAGTAGCTCACACCGGGGAGCTGTTTTTT. Encoded protein: CASSLVAHTGELFF.

V usage is TRBV7-9 and J usage is TRBJ2-1; 12 bases align to TRBD2. The V and J ends lost 2 bases and 3 bases, in that order; junction bases with no gene match: 2. The CDR3 is 16 amino acids. Per the germline V gene, CDR1 is SEHNR and CDR2 is FQNEAQ (reference sequence). For the CDR3, the DNA is TGTGCCAGCAGCTTATGGACTAGCGGGATCTACAATGAGCAGTTCTTC. Its protein product is CASSLWTSGIYNEQFF.

The V and J genes are TRBV19 and TRBJ1-2; D ambiguous. CDR3 size: 14 residues. The germline gives CDR1 LNHDA, CDR2 SQIVND (reference sequence). The CDR3 spells CASRHVNSFYGYTF. CDR3 nucleotides: TGTGCAAGTCGACATGTAAACAGCTTCTATGGCTACACCTTC.

This clonotype was counted only a few times. An end of the junction does not agree with germline; a read error may underlie this. The chain joins TRBV24-1 to TRBJ1-2, with D possibly TRBD1 on 6 matching bases. Germline CDR1 is KGHDR and CDR2 is SFDVKD. CDR3 length equals 16 residues. The CDR3 DNA reads TGTGCCACCAGTGACGCTACAGGGCCACCCCACTATGGCTTCACCTTC. This gives the protein CATSDATGPPHYGFTF.

This clonotype was picked up a small number of times. The V call is TRBV3-1, the J call TRBJ1-2, with D hard to call. Germline V gene data show CDR1 as LGHDT and CDR2 as YNNKEL (reference sequence). This CDR3 has 15 amino acids. V lost 0 bases to trimming and J lost 7 bases, with 15 bases between them. The CDR3 DNA reads as TGTGCCAGCAGCCAAGATGGCAGGACGGTGGGTGGCTACACCTTC. This sequence encodes CASSQDGRTVGGYTF.

The table lists this clonotype with a few counts. This chain uses TRBV20-1 with TRBJ1-2; a weak D match, TRBD1 (5 bases). The CDR3 is made up of 14 amino acids. Germline V gene data show CDR1 as DFQATT and CDR2 as SNEGSKA (reference sequence). Trimming left V 5 bases short and J 0 bases short, with 13 bases between. The CDR3 sequence is CSARSSGSNYGYTF. In nucleotides, the CDR3 is TGCAGTGCTCGAAGTTCAGGGTCTAACTATGGCTACACCTTC.

This clonotype was found a few times. V gene TRBV11-2 combines with J gene TRBJ2-5; the match to TRBD1 covers 8 bases. Trimming removed 3 bases from V and 2 bases from J; junction bases left unmatched: 5. CDR3 length: 15 amino acids. Germline lookup yields CDR1 SGHAT and CDR2 FQNNGV. For the CDR3, the DNA is TGTGCCAGCAGCTTCGGACAGGGTGGGCAAGAGACCCAGTACTTC. Translating gives CASSFGQGGQETQYF.

The chain employs TRBV5-1 and TRBJ2-6; D ambiguous. The germline V and J ends were trimmed by 0 bases and 0 bases, with 7 bases remaining between them. The CDR3 is 16 residues long. Germline CDR1 SGHRS, CDR2 YFSETQ. The CDR3 nucleotides read TGCGCCAGCAGCTTGGACACCAGCTCTGGGGCCAACGTCCTGACTTTC. Protein: CASSLDTSSGANVLTF.

This clonotype showed up just a few times. The chain is built from TRBV3-1 and TRBJ2-2; D is unresolved. Per the germline V gene, CDR1 is LGHDT and CDR2 is YNNKEL (reference sequence). Trimming left V 0 bases short and J 4 bases short, with 6 bases between. CDR3 size: 14 residues. This CDR3 reads CASSQDPTTGELFF. DNA of the CDR3: TGTGCCAGCAGCCAAGACCCAACCACCGGGGAGCTGTTTTTT.

This chain links TRBV20-1 with TRBJ2-1, with D maybe TRBD2 (6 bases). Trimming shortened V by 5 bases and J by 6 bases, and 8 bases separated the two germline ends. CDR1 and CDR2 (germline): DFQATT, SNEGSKA (reference sequence). The CDR3 spans 11 residues. CDR3 nucleotides: TGCAGTGCTTACGGGAGCAATGAGCAGTTCTTC. It specifies CSAYGSNEQFF.

The CDR3 nucleotides read TGTGCCAGCAGCCCCAGGACAGGGTTGAGTGAGCAGTTCTTC. Protein product: CASSPRTGLSEQFF. This chain uses TRBV12-3 or TRBV12-4 with TRBJ2-1; TRBD1 matches at 8 bases. The V segment lost 6 bases and the J segment 9 bases; nucleotides outside the gene matches: 10. The length of the CDR3 is 14 residues.

This clonotype was seen a few times. The chain combines TRBV20-1 with TRBJ2-1; a possible D gene is TRBD1 (6 bases). V was cut by 1 base and J by 9 bases, with 19 bases left in between. The CDR3 loop spans 15 amino acids. CDR1 is DFQATT and CDR2 is SNEGSKA in the germline V gene (reference sequence). DNA for the CDR3: TGCAGTGCTAGAGTGTACAGGGCCCAGGGTGGTGAGCAGTTCTTC. It is translated as CSARVYRAQGGEQFF.

This clonotype was counted between two and nine times. The chain carries TRBV7-9 and TRBJ1-5; tentative D call: TRBD1 (6 bases). There are 17 residues in the CDR3. Germline V gives CDR1 SEHNR, CDR2 FQNEAQ (reference sequence). V was cut by 4 bases and J by 1 base, with 17 bases left in between. The DNA for the CDR3 is TGTGCCAGCAGCTCCTCAGGGGCCGTTTTGAGCAATCAGCCCCAGCATTTT. Its translation is CASSSSGAVLSNQPQHF.

This clonotype was detected only a few times. V usage is TRBV20-1 and J usage is TRBJ2-5; tentatively, D is TRBD2 (5 bases). The CDR3 has 15 residues. The V end lost 3 bases, the J end lost 0 bases, and 14 bases lay between the germline ends. In germline, CDR1 is DFQATT, CDR2 SNEGSKA (reference sequence). CDR3 sequence reads: CSARWASKYQETQYF. The CDR3 DNA reads TGCAGTGCTAGGTGGGCTAGCAAGTACCAAGAGACCCAGTACTTC.

This clonotype has a handful of counts. The chain couples TRBV7-2 to TRBJ2-2; D gene uncertain. Germline assignment: CDR1 SGHTA and CDR2 FQGNSA. The CDR3 is made up of 17 amino acids. V lost 1 base and J lost 0, with 12 bases in between. The CDR3 bases are TGTGCCAGCAGCTTAGATCACAGCCGAACGAACACCGGGGAGCTGTTTTTT. Protein product: CASSLDHSRTNTGELFF.

V gene TRBV5-1 combines with J gene TRBJ2-7; 8 nucleotides line up with TRBD1. Germline CDR1 reads SGHRS; CDR2 reads YFSETQ. CDR3 length: 15 residues. With 2 bases clipped from V and 0 bases from J, the junction kept 4 bases outside the gene matches. CDR3 bases: TGCGCCAGCAGCTTAGCCGACAGGGGCTCCTACGAGCAGTACTTC. This sequence encodes CASSLADRGSYEQYF.

Note on this clonotype: Compared with germline, one end of the junction differs, possibly owing to a read error. This chain links TRBV29-1 with TRBJ2-1; 9 bases fit TRBD2. From germline, CDR1 is SQVTM and CDR2 ANQGSEA. The CDR3 is 13 amino acids. CDR3 amino acids: CSVEAGGLGEQFF. CDR3 nucleotide sequence: TGCAGCGTAGAAGCGGGAGGCCTTGGCGAGCAGTTCTTC.

This clonotype turned up a few times. The chain employs TRBV9 and TRBJ2-1, with no clear D. The CDR3 runs 14 residues. Germline V gene lookup returns CDR1 SGDLS and CDR2 YYNGEE. Trimming pared 4 bases from V and 1 base from J, leaving 9 bases between. The CDR3 DNA reads TGTGCCAGCAGCCCCATGGGGTCCTACAATGAGCAGTTCTTC. As protein: CASSPMGSYNEQFF.

This clonotype was observed a few times. This chain connects TRBV7-2 to TRBJ2-5; 14 bases agree with TRBD2. The germline V gene encodes CDR1 SGHTA and CDR2 FQGNSA. J gave up 8 bases and V 1 base, and 9 bases lay outside the gene matches. The length of the CDR3 is 17 residues. In DNA, the CDR3 is TGTGCCAGCAGCTTAGGATGGGGACTAGCGGGAGTACATACCCAGTACTTC. As protein: CASSLGWGLAGVHTQYF.

This clonotype was seen only a few times. It may be a read error: a sequence one base away is much more abundant. The chain links TRBV24-1 to TRBJ2-2; possibly TRBD1 or TRBD2 for D (5 bases each). This CDR3 has 15 amino acids. CDR1 and CDR2 from the germline V gene are KGHDR and SFDVKD. Here the CDR3 DNA reads TGTGCCACCAGTGACCCGGGACGACTAACCGGGGAGCTGTATTTT. It yields the protein CATSDPGRLTGELYF.

The chain uses TRBV6-5 and TRBJ1-2, with a weak D call TRBD1 (5 bases). CDR3 length equals 17 residues. The germline gives CDR1 MNHEY, CDR2 SVGAGI. The V end was cut by 2 bases, the J end by 5 bases, with 21 bases between. Here the CDR3 reads CASSYGQDGRGGYGYTF. The CDR3, as DNA: TGTGCCAGCAGTTACGGACAAGACGGCCGAGGCGGATATGGCTACACCTTC.